This TCR delta chain was captured by sequencing in a study of DNA immune sequencing with unique molecular identifiers. The overall study: Sequencing used genomic DNA of immunomagnetically enriched buffy-coat γδ T cells. Fluorescence-activated cell sorting enriched γδ T cells from PBMC. Regarding the study as a whole: The primer-based method misses TRD sequences outside its primer targets.

By proportion, this clone is large (0.1 to 1%). Its antigen is as yet unknown. The same CDR3 is also encoded by other DNA sequences in this sample. Genomic DNA underwent 32-plex PCR targeting all 8 TRDV and 4 TRDJ genes. A 12-nucleotide UMI was added during 3 barcoding PCR cycles before adapter PCR. TCRdb redid the clone calls on the multiplex PCR reads with CATT. The sample carries several hundred delta-chain clones, around 3.5% recorded once. The origin of this receptor is a human donor in good health. Sample: gamma-delta T cells from PBMCs.

CDR3 region: CACDPLLGDTESRPLIF. The CDR3 nucleotides read TGTGCCTGTGATCCCCTACTGGGGGATACTGAATCCAGACCCCTGATCTTT. V is TRDV2 and J is TRDJ4; 12 bases map to TRDD3. Trimming took 4 bases from V and 0 from J; bases not matched to a gene: 11. This CDR3 is built from 17 residues. Germline CDR1 is GEAIGNYY and CDR2 is EKD.